These 7 T cell receptor beta chains came from one sample sequenced in a study of T cells in localized non-small cell lung cancer. Generated by immunoSEQ multiplex PCR, the TCRdb table keeps only in-frame clones and is missing some. This sample carries about 83,000 clones, 80% of them seen once, and the ten largest clones take about a tenth. The sample here was peripheral blood, taken before any cancer treatment. The receptors come from a female donor of 60 years or more with stage I lung adenocarcinoma.

The chain is built from TRBV2 and TRBJ2-3; 7 nucleotides agree with TRBD2. J lost 8 bases, V lost 2 bases, and 1 base had no gene match. This CDR3 comprises 12 residues. CDR1 SNHLY and CDR2 FYNNEI come from the germline V gene. The CDR3 nucleotides are TGTGCCAGCAGTGAATGGGGGGGTACGCAGTATTTT. Translated, it gives CASSEWGGTQYF.

The chain has TRBV15 and TRBJ1-1; D might be TRBD1 (6 bases). V lost 0 bases, J lost 4 bases, and 9 bases lay in between. Germline V gene lookup returns CDR1 LNHNV and CDR2 YYDKDF (reference sequence). This CDR3 comprises 14 residues. The CDR3 loop is CATSRDRGPTEAFF. DNA of the CDR3: TGTGCCACCAGCAGAGACAGGGGTCCCACTGAAGCTTTCTTT.

The rearrangement links TRBV9 to TRBJ2-2; D remains unclear. With 0 bases removed from V and 3 bases from J, the gap between germline ends came to 12 bases. The CDR3 length is 16 residues. In germline, CDR1 is SGDLS, CDR2 YYNGEE. DNA for the CDR3: TGTGCCAGCAGCGTAGAAGGGCAGACTCACACCGGGGAGCTGTTTTTT. Amino acid sequence: CASSVEGQTHTGELFF. Filled out from reference TRBV9 and TRBJ2-2, the complete variable domain reads DSGVTQTPKHLITATGQRVTLRCSPRSGDLSVYWYQQSLDQGLQFLIQYYNGEERAKGNILERFSAQQFPDLHSELNLSSLELGDSALYFCASSVEGQTHTGELFFGEGSRLTVL.

The CDR3 sequence: CASSLTASNTEAFF. CDR3 sequence (DNA): TGTGCCAGCAGCTTGACAGCTTCAAACACTGAAGCTTTCTTT. The genes are TRBV11-1 and TRBJ1-1, with D possibly TRBD1 on 5 matching bases. CDR1 is SGHAT, CDR2 FQDESV, per germline (reference sequence). The V end was cut by 3 bases, the J end by 2 bases, with 10 bases between. CDR3 length: 14 residues.

J is TRBJ1-3 and V is TRBV12-2. TRBV12-2 is annotated as a pseudogene. The CDR3 covers 13 residues. CDR3 residues: CASRLTSGNTIYF. The CDR3 DNA sequence: TGTGCAAGTCGCTTAACCTCTGGAAACACCATATATTTT.

The V gene is TRBV7-9, the J gene TRBJ2-6; D gene uncertain. V gave up 3 bases and J gave up 1 base, with 7 bases separating them. The CDR3 contains 15 residues. CDR1 is SEHNR, CDR2 FQNEAQ, per germline (reference sequence). CDR3 DNA: TGTGCCAGCAGCTTCTCCGGATCTGGGGCCAACGTCCTGACTTTC. This sequence encodes CASSFSGSGANVLTF. Using reference TRBV7-9 and TRBJ2-6 for the parts outside the CDR3, the full variable domain is DTGVSQNPRHKITKRGQNVTFRCDPISEHNRLYWYRQTLGQGPEFLTYFQNEAQLEKSRLLSDRFSAERPKGSFSTLEIQRTEQGDSAMYLCASSFSGSGANVLTFGAGSRLTVL.

Remarks on this clone: Other DNA sequences in this specimen translate into the identical CDR3. The rearrangement links TRBV6-5 to TRBJ1-2; 7 bases agree with TRBD1. The trim removed 2 bases at V and 8 bases at J, leaving 5 bases unmatched. The germline gives CDR1 MNHEY, CDR2 SVGAGI. There are 13 residues in the CDR3. In DNA form, the CDR3 reads TGTGCCAGCAGTTACCGGAGGGACAGCGGCTACACCTTC. It is translated as CASSYRRDSGYTF.